The TCR beta chain under discussion was sequenced for a study of CD8 T cells in ankylosing spondylitis. Findings of the study overall: Certain motif variants had earlier been reported in reactive arthritis synovial fluid and blood. Disease-associated clones were reportedly significantly overrepresented in matched ankylosing spondylitis synovial fluid. In ankylosing spondylitis blood, a motif of several highly homologous TCR beta variants appeared characteristic. With a CD8+ phenotype, disease-linked clones were relatively rare in peripheral blood.

Quantitative 5'-RACE with molecular barcodes generated TCR beta libraries. TCRdb re-analysed the 5' RACE reads in MiXCR, keeping a single row per CDR3 protein. This table holds over 700,000 distinct CDR3 sequences, 19% found once. The CDR3 sequence is 17 residues long. Trimming cost V 0 bases and J 4 bases; bases outside gene matches: 10. Per germline, CDR1 SGHRS and CDR2 YFSETQ. Details on this clonotype: The antigen remains unidentified.

The TCR was taken from a male donor with ankylosing spondylitis. This sequence joins TRBV5-1 and TRBJ2-1; 7 bases agree with TRBD2. The sample comprised blood, either unsorted or a sorted T cell fraction (not recorded which). CDR3 in amino acids: CASSLALTAGGYNEQFF. The CDR3 DNA is TGCGCCAGCAGCTTGGCTCTTACCGCCGGGGGGTACAATGAGCAGTTCTTC.